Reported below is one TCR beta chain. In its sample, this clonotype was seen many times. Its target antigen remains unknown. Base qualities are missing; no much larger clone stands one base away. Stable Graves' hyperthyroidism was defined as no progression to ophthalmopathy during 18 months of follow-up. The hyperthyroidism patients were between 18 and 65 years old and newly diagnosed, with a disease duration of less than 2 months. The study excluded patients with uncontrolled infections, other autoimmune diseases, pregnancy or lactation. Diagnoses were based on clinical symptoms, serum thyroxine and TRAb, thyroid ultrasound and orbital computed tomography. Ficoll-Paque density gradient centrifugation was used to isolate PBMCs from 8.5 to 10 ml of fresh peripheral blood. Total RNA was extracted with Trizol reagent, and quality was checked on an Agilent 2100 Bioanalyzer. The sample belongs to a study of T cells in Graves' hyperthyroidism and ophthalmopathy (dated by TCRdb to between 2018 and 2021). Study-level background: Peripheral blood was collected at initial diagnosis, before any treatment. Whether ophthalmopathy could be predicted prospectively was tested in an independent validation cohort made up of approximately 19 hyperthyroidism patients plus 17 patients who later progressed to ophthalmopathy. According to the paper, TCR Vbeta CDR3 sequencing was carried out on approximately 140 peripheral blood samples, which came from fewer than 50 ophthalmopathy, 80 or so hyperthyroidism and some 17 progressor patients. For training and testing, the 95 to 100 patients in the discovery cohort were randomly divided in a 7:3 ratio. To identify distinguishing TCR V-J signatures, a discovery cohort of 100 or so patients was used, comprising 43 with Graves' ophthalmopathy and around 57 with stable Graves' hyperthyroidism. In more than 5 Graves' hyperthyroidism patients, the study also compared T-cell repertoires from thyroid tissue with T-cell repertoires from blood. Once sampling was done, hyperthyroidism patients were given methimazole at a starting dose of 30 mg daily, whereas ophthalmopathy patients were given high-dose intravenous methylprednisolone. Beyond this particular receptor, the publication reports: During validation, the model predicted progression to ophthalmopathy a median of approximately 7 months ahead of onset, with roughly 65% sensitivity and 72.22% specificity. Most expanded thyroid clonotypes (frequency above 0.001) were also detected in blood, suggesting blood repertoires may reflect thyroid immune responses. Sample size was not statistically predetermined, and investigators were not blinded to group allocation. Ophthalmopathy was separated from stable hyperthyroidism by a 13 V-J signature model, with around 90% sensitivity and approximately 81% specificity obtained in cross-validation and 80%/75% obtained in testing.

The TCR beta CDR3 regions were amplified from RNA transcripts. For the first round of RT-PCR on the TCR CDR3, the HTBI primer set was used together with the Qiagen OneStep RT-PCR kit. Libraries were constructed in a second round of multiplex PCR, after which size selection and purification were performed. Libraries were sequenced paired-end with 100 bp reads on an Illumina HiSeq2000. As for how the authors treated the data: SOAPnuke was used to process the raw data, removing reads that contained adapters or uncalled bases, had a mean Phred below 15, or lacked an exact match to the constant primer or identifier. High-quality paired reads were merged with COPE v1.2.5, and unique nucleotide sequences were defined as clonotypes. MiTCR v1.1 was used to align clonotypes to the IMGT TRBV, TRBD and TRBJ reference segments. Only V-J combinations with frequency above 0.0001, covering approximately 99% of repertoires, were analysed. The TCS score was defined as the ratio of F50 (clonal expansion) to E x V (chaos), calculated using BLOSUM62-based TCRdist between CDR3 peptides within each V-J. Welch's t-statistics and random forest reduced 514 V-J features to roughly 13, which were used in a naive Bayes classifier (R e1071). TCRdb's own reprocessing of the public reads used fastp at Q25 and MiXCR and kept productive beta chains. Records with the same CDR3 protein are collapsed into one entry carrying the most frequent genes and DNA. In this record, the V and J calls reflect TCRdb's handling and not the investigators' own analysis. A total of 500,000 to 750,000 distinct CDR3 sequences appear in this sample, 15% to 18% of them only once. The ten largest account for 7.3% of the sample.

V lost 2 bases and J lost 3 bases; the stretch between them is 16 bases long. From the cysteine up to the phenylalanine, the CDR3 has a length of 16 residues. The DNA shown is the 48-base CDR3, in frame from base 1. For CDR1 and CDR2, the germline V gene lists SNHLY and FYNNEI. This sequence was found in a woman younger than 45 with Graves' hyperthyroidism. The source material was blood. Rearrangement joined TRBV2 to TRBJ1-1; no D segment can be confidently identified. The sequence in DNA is TGTGCCAGCAGTGAAATCTCTGGTCACTTTGACACTGAAGCTTTCTTT. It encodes CASSEISGHFDTEAFF.